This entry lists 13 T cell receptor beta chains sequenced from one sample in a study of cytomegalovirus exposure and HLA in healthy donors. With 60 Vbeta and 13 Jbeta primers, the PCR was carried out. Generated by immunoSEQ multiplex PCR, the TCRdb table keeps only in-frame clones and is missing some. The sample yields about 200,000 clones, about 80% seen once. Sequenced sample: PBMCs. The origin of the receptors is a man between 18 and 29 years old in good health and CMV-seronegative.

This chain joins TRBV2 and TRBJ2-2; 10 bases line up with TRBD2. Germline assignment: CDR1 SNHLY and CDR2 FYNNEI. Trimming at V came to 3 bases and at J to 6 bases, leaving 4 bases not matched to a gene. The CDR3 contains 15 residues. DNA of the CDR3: TGTGCCAGCAGTGATAAGCTAGCGGGAGCCGGGGAGCTGTTTTTT. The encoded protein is CASSDKLAGAGELFF.

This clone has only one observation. DNA of the CDR3: TGTGCCAGCAGTTCTAGTGAAAACACCATATATTTT. It translates to CASSSSENTIYF. V and J are TRBV27 and TRBJ1-3; D call uncertain. Trimming removed 4 bases from V and 6 bases from J, with 7 bases in between. Germline CDR1 and CDR2: MNHEY and SMNVEV (reference sequence). This CDR3 spans 12 amino acids.

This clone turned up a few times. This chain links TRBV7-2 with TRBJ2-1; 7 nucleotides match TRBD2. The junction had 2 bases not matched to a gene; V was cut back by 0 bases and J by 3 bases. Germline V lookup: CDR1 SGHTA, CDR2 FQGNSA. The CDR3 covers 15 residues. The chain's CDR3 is CASSLAREGYNEQFF. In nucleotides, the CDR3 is TGTGCCAGCAGCTTAGCCAGGGAGGGCTACAATGAGCAGTTCTTC.

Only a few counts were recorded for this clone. The CDR3 protein is CASSSNTNTGELFF. The CDR3 bases are TGTGCCAGCAGCTCCAACACGAACACCGGGGAGCTGTTTTTT. The rearrangement links TRBV11-2 to TRBJ2-2; D unclear. Per germline, CDR1 SGHAT and CDR2 FQNNGV. This CDR3 spans 14 amino acids. The V end lost 4 bases, the J end lost 0 bases, and 6 bases lay between the germline ends.

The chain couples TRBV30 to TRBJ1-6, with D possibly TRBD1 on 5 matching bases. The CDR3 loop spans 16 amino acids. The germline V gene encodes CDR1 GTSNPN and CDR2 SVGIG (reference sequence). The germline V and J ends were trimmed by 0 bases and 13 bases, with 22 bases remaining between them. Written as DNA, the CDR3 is TGTGCCTGGAGTGTACGATCAGGGATTCCTATAGGGCCCCTCCACTTT. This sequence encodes CAWSVRSGIPIGPLHF.

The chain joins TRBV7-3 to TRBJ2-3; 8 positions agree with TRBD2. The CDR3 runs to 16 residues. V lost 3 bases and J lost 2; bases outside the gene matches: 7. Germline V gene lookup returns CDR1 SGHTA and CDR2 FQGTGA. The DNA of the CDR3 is TGTGCCAGCAGCTTCGGACCCGGACTAGCCACAGATACGCAGTATTTT. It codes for CASSFGPGLATDTQYF. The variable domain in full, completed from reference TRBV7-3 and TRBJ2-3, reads GAGVSQTPSNKVTEKGKYVELRCDPISGHTALYWYRQSLGQGPEFLIYFQGTGAADDSGLPNDRFFAVRPEGSVSTLKIQRTERGDSAVYLCASSFGPGLATDTQYFGPGTRLTVL.

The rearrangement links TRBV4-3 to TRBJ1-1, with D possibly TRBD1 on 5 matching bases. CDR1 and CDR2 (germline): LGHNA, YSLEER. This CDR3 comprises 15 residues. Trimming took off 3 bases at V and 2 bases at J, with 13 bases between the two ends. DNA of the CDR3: TGCGCCAGCAGCCAGGGTAGGGGATATAACACTGAAGCTTTCTTT. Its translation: CASSQGRGYNTEAFF.

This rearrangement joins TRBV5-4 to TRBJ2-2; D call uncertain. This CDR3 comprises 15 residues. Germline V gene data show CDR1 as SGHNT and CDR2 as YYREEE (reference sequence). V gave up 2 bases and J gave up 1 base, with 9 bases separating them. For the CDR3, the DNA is TGTGCCAGCAGCTTAGGAGCGATGAACACCGGGGAGCTGTTTTTT. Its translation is CASSLGAMNTGELFF.

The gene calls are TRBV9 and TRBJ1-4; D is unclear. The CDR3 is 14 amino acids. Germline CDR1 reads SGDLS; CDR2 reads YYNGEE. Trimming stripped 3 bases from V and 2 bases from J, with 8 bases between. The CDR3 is CASSAAGTNEKLFF. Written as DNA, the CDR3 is TGTGCCAGCAGCGCCGCGGGGACTAATGAAAAACTGTTTTTT.

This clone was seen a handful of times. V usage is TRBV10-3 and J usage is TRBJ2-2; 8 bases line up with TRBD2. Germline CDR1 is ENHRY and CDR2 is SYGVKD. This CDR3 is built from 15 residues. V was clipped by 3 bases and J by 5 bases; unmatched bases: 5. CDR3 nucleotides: TGTGCCATCAGTGATTCCGGGGGGGCGACCGGGGAGCTGTTTTTT. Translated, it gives CAISDSGGATGELFF.

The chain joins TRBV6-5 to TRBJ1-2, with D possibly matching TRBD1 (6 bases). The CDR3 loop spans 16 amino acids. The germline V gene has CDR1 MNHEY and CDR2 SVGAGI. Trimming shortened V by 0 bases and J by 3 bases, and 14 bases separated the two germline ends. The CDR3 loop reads CASSYSSGASDYGYTF. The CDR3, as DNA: TGTGCCAGCAGTTACTCGTCAGGGGCTTCGGACTATGGCTACACCTTC.

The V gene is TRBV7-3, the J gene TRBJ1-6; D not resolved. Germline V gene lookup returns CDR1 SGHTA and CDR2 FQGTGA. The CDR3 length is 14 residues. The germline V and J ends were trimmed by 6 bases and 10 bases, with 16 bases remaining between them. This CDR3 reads CASSPDFFGSPLHF. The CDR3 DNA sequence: TGTGCCAGCAGTCCGGACTTCTTCGGGTCACCCCTCCACTTT.

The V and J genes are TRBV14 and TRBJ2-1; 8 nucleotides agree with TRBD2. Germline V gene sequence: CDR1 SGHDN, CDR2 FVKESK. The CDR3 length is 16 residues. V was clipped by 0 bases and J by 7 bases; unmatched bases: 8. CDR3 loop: CASSQEIGGAINEQFF. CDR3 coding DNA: TGTGCCAGCAGCCAAGAAATCGGGGGGGCCATAAATGAGCAGTTCTTC.